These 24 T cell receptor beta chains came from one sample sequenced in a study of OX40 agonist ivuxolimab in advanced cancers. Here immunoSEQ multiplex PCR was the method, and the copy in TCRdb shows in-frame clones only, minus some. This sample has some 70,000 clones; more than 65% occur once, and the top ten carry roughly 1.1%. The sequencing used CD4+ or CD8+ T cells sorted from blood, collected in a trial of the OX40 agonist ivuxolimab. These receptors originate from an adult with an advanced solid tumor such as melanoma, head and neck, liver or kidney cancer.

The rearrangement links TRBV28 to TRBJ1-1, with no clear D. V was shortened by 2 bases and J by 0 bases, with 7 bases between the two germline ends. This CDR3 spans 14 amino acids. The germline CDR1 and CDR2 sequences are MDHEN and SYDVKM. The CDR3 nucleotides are TGTGCCAGCAGTTTACCCCAGATGAACACTGAAGCTTTCTTT. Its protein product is CASSLPQMNTEAFF.

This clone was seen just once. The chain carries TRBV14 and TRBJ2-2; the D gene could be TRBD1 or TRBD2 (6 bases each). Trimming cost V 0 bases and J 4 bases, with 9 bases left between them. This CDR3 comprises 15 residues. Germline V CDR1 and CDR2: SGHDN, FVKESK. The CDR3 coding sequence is TGTGCCAGCAGCCAAGACGGGGGCCCCACCGGGGAGCTGTTTTTT. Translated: CASSQDGGPTGELFF.

CDR3 in amino acids: CASSDPLGAGGADEQYF. In nucleotides, the CDR3 is TGTGCCAGCAGTGACCCCCTGGGGGCAGGGGGCGCGGACGAGCAGTACTTC. This chain connects TRBV6-1 to TRBJ2-7; TRBD1 agrees at 8 bases. V gave up 3 bases and J gave up 5 bases; unmatched junction bases: 15. Germline lookup yields CDR1 MNHNS and CDR2 SASEGT. The CDR3 is 17 residues long.

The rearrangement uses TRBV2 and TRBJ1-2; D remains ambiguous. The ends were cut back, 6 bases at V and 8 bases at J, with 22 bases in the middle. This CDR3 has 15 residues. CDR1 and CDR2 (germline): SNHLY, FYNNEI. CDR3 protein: CASRGQLRGLGGYTF. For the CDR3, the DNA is TGTGCCAGCAGGGGCCAGTTAAGAGGGCTAGGGGGCTACACCTTC.

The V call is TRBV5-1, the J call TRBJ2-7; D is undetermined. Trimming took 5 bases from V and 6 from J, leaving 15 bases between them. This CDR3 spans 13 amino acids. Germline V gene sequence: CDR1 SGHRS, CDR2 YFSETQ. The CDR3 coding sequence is TGCGCCAGCAGGGACCCTCGGGCTCTCGAGCAGTACTTC. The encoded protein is CASRDPRALEQYF.

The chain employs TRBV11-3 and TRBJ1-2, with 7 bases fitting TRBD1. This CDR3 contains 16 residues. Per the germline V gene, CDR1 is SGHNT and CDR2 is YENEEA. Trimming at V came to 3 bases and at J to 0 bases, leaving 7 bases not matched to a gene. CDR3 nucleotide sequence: TGTGCCAGCAGCTTGAGGGGGCGCTTGGCTAACTATGGCTACACCTTC. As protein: CASSLRGRLANYGYTF.

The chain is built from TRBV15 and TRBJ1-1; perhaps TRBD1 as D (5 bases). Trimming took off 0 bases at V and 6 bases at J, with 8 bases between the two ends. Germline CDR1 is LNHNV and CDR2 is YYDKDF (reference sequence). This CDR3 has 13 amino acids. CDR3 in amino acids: CATSRDVGAEAFF. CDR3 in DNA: TGTGCCACCAGCAGAGATGTGGGGGCTGAAGCTTTCTTT.

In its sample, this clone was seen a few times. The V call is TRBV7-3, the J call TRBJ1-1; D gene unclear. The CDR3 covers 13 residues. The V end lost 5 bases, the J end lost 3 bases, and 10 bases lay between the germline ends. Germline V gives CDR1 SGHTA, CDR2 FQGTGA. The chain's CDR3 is CASSARRDTEAFF. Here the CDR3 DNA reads TGTGCCAGCAGCGCCAGACGGGACACTGAAGCTTTCTTT.

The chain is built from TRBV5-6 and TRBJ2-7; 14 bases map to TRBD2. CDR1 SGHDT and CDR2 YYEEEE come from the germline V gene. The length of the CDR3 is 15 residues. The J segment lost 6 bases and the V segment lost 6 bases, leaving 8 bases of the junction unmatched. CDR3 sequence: CASTPLTSGGGEQYF. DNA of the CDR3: TGTGCCAGCACACCCCTGACTAGCGGGGGGGGCGAGCAGTACTTC.

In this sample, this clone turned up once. The CDR3 loop is CASSQVWADSNTGELFF. Written as DNA, the CDR3 is TGCGCCAGCAGCCAAGTCTGGGCAGACTCGAACACCGGGGAGCTGTTTTTT. The chain has TRBV4-3 and TRBJ2-2; D gene ambiguous. Trimming cost V 1 base and J 0 bases, with 12 bases left between them. CDR3 size: 17 residues. CDR1 LGHNA and CDR2 YSLEER come from the germline V gene.

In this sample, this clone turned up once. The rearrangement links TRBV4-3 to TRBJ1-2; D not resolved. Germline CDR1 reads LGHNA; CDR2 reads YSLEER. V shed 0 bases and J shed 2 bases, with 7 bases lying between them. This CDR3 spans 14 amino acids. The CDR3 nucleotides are TGCGCCAGCAGCCAAGACCCCTCGAACTATGGCTACACCTTC. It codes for CASSQDPSNYGYTF.

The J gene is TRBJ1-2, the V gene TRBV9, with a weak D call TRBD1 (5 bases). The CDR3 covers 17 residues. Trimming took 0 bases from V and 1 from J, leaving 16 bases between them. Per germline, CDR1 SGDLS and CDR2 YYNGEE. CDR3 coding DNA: TGTGCCAGCAGCGTAGGGGGGACGGTGCTTAATAACTATGGCTACACCTTC. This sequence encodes CASSVGGTVLNNYGYTF.

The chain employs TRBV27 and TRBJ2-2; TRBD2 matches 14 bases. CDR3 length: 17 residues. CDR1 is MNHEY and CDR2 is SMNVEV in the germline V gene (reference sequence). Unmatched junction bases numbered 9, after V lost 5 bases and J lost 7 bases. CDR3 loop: CASSRQTSGGAIGELFF. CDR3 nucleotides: TGTGCCAGCAGTCGGCAGACTAGCGGGGGGGCCATCGGGGAGCTGTTTTTT.

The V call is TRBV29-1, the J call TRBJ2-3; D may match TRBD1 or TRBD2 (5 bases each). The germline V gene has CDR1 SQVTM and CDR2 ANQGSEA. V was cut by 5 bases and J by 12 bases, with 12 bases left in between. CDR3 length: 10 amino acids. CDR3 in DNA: TGCAGCGTTTATCCGGGACCCCAGTATTTT. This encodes CSVYPGPQYF.

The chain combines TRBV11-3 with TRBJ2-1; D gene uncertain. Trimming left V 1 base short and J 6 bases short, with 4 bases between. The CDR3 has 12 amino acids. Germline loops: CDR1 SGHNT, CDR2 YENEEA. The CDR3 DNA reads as TGTGCCAGCAGCTTAGCTCCCAATGAGCAGTTCTTC. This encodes CASSLAPNEQFF.

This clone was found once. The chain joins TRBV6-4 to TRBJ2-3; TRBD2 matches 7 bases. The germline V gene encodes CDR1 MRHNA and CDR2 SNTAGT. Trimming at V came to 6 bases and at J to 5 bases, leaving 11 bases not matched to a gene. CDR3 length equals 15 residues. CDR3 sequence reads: CASSEIPSGVDTQYF. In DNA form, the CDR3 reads TGTGCCAGCAGCGAAATCCCCAGCGGGGTAGATACGCAGTATTTT.

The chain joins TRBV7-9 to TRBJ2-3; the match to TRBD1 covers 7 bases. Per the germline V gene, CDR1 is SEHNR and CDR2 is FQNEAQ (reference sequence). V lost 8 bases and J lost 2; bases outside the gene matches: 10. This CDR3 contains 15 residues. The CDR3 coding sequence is TGTGCCAGCGTCACAGGGGCTTACAACACAGATACGCAGTATTTT. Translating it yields CASVTGAYNTDTQYF.

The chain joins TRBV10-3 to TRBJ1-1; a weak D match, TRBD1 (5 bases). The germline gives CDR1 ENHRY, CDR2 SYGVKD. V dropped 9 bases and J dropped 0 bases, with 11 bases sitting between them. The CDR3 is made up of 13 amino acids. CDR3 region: CAIEGRLNTEAFF. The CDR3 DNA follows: TGTGCCATAGAGGGACGGCTGAACACTGAAGCTTTCTTT.

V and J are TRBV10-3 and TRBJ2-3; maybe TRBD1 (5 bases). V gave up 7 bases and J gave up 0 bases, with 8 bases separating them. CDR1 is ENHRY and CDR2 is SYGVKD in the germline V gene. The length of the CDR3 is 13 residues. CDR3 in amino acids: CAITRQSTDTQYF. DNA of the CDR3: TGTGCCATCACGAGACAGAGCACAGATACGCAGTATTTT.

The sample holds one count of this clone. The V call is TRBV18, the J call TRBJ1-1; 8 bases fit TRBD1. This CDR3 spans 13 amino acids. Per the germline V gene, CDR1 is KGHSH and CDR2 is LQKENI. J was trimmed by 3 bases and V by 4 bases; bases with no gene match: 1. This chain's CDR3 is CASSLDRDTEAFF. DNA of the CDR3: TGTGCCAGCTCACTGGACAGGGACACTGAAGCTTTCTTT.

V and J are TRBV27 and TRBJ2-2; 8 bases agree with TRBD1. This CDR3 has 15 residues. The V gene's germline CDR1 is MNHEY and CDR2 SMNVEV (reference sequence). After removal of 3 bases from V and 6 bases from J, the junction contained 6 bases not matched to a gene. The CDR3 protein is CASSFHRTGPGELFF. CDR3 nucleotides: TGTGCCAGCAGTTTCCACCGGACAGGGCCCGGGGAGCTGTTTTTT.

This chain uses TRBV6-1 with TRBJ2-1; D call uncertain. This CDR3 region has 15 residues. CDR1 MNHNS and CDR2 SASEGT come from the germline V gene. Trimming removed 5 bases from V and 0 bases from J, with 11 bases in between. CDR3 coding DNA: TGTGCCAGCAGTCTCTCTTGGAGCTCCTACAATGAGCAGTTCTTC. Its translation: CASSLSWSSYNEQFF.

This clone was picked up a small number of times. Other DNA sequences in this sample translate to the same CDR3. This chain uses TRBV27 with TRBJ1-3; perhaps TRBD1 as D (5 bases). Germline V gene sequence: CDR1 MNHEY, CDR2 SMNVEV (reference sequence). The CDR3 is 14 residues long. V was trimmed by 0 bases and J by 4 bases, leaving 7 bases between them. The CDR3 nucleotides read TGTGCCAGCAGTTTATCGGGGCTGGGAAACACCATATATTTT. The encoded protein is CASSLSGLGNTIYF.

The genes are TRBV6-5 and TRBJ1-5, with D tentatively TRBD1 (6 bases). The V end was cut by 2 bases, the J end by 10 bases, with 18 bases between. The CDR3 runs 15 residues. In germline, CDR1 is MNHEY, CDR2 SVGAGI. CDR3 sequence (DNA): TGTGCCAGCAGTTACCTACTACAGGGAGGGACTCCCCAGCATTTT. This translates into CASSYLLQGGTPQHF.